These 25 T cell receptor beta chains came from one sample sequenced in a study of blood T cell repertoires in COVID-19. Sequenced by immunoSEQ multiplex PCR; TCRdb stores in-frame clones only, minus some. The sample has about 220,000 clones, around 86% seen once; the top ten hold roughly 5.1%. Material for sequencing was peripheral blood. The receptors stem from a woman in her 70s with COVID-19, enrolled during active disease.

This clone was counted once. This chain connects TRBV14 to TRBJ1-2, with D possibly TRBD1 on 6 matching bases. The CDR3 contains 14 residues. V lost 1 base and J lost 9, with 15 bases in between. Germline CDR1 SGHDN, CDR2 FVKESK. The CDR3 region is CASSQAGAGVRYTF. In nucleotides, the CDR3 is TGTGCCAGCAGCCAAGCCGGGGCAGGGGTGCGCTACACCTTC.

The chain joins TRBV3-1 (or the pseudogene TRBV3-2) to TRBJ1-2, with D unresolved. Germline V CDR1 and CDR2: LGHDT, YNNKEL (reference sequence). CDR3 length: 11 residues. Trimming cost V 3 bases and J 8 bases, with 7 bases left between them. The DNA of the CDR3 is TGTGCCAGCAGCCAGAGGTTAGGCTACACCTTC. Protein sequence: CASSQRLGYTF.

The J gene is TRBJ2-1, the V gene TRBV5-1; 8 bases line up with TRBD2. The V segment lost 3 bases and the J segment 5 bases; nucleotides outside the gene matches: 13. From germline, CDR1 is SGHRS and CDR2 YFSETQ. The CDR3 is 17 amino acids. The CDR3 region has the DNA TGCGCCAGCAGCTACCCACGAACTAGCGGAAAGAACAATGAGCAGTTCTTC. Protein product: CASSYPRTSGKNNEQFF.

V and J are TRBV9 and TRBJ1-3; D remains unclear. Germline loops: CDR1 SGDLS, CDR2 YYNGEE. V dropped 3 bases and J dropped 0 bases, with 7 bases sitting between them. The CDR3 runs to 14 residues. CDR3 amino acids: CASSAFNSGNTIYF. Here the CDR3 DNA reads TGTGCCAGCAGCGCCTTTAACTCTGGAAACACCATATATTTT.

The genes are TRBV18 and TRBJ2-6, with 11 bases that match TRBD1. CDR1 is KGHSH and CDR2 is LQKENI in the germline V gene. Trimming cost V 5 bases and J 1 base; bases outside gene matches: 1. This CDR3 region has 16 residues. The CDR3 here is CASSGQGASGANVLTF. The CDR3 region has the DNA TGTGCCAGCTCAGGACAGGGGGCTTCTGGGGCCAACGTCCTGACTTTC.

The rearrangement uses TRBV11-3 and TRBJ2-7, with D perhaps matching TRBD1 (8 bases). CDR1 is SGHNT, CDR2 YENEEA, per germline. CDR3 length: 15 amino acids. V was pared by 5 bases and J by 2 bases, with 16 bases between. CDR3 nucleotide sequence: TGTGCCAGCAGCCAGGGGGCTAGCGGAACCTACGAGCAGTACTTC. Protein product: CASSQGASGTYEQYF.

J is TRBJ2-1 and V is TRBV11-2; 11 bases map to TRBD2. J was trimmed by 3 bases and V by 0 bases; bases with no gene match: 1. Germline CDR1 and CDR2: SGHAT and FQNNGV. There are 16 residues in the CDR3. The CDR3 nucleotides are TGTGCCAGCAGCTTAGAAGGGACTAGCGGCTACAATGAGCAGTTCTTC. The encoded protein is CASSLEGTSGYNEQFF.

The chain's CDR3 is CASSERDRPYGTEAFF. In DNA, the CDR3 is TGTGCCAGCAGTGAAAGGGACAGACCTTACGGCACTGAAGCTTTCTTT. J is TRBJ1-1 and V is TRBV6-1; 7 positions match TRBD1. CDR3 length: 16 amino acids. Trimming cost V 2 bases and J 4 bases; bases outside gene matches: 10. CDR1 MNHNS and CDR2 SASEGT come from the germline V gene.

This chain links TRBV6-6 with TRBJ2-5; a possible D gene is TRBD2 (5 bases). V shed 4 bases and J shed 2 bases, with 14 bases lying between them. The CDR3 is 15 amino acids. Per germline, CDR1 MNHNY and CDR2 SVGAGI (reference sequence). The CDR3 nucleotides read TGTGCCAGCAGTTCTGGCCGGACTTTTCAAGAGACCCAGTACTTC. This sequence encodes CASSSGRTFQETQYF.

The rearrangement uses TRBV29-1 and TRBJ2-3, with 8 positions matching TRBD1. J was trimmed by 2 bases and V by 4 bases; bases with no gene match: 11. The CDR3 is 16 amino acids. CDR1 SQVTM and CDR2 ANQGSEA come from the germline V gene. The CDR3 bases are TGCAGCGTTGGCCACGGTGGACAGGGACCCACAGATACGCAGTATTTT. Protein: CSVGHGGQGPTDTQYF.

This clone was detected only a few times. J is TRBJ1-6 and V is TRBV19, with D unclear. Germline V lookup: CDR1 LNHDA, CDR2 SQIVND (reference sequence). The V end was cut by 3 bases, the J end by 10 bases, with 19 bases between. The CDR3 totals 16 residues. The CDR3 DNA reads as TGTGCCAGTAGTATCGTCGGCGGCGCGGGGTACTCACCCCTCCACTTT. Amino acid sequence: CASSIVGGAGYSPLHF.

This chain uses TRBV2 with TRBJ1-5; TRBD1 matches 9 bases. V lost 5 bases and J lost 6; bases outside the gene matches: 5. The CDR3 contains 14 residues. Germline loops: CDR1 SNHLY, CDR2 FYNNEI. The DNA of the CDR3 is TGTGCCAGCAGTCGACAGGGGGACAGTCAGCCCCAGCATTTT. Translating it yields CASSRQGDSQPQHF.

The CDR3, as DNA: TGTGCCAGCAGTGATAACAGGGCCTTAAATCAGCCCCAGCATTTT. Translation: CASSDNRALNQPQHF. The genes are TRBV25-1 and TRBJ1-5, with D perhaps matching TRBD1 (6 bases). V was trimmed by 3 bases and J by 4 bases, leaving 13 bases between them. CDR3 length: 15 amino acids. Germline V gene data show CDR1 as MGHDK and CDR2 as SYGVNS.

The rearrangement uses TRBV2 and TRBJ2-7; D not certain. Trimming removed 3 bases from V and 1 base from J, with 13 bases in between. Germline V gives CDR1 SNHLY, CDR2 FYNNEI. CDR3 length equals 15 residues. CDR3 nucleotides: TGTGCCAGCAGTGACCTTTATTTCGGGTCCTACGAGCAGTACTTC. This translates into CASSDLYFGSYEQYF.

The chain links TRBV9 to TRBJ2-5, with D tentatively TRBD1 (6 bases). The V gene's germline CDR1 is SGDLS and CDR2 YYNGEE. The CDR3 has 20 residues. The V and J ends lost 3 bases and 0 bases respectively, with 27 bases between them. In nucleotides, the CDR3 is TGTGCCAGCAGCGGAGGCCAGGGGAACGTGAACTTTAGGTACCAAGAGACCCAGTACTTC. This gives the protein CASSGGQGNVNFRYQETQYF.

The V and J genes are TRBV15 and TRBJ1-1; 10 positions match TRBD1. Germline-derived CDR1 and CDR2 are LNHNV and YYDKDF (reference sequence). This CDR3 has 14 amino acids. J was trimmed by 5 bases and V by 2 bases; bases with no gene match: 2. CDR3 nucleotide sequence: TGTGCCACCAGCAGACGGACAGGGGGAACTGAAGCTTTCTTT. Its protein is CATSRRTGGTEAFF.

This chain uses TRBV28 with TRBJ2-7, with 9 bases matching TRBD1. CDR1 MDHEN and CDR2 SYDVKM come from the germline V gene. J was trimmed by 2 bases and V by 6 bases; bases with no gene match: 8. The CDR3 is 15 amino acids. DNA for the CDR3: TGTGCCAGCAGCCGAGAAAGGACAGGGGCCTACGAGCAGTACTTC. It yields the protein CASSRERTGAYEQYF.

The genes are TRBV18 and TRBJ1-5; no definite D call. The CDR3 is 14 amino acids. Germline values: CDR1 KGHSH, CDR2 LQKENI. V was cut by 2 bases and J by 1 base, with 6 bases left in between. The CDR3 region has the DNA TGTGCCAGCTCACCAAGCACCAGCAATCAGCCCCAGCATTTT. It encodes CASSPSTSNQPQHF.

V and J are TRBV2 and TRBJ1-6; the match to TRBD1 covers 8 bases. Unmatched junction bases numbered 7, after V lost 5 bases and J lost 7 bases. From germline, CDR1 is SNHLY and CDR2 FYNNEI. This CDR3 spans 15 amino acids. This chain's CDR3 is CASSLGTGVNSPLHF. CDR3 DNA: TGTGCCAGCAGTCTGGGGACAGGCGTCAATTCACCCCTCCACTTT.

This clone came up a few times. The CDR3 sequence is CASSLGTDWAEQFF. DNA of the CDR3: TGTGCCAGCAGCTTAGGGACAGATTGGGCTGAGCAGTTCTTC. The chain couples TRBV7-8 to TRBJ2-1; D may be TRBD1 (6 bases). V was shortened by 1 base and J by 9 bases, with 13 bases between the two germline ends. CDR3 length: 14 amino acids. Germline V lookup: CDR1 SGHVS, CDR2 FQNEAQ.

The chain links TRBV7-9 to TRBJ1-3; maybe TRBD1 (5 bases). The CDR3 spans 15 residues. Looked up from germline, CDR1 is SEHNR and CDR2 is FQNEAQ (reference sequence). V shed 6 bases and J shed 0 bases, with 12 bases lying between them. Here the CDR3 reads CASSFTGVSGNTIYF. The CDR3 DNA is TGTGCCAGCAGTTTTACAGGAGTCTCTGGAAACACCATATATTTT.

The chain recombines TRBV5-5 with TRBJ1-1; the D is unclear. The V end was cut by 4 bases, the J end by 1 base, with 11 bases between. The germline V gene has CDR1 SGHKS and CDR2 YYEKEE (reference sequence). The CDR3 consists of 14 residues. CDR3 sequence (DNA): TGTGCCAGCAGCCCGGTGACACGGAACACTGAAGCTTTCTTT. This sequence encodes CASSPVTRNTEAFF. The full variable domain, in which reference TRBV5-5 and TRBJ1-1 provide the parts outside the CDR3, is DAGVTQSPTHLIKTRGQQVTLRCSPISGHKSVSWYQQVLGQGPQFIFQYYEKEERGRGNFPDRFSARQFPNYSSELNVNALLLGDSALYLCASSPVTRNTEAFFGQGTRLTVV.

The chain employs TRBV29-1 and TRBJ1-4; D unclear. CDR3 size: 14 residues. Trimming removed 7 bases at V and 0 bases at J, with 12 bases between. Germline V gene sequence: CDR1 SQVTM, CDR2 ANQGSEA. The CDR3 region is CSATVYATNEKLFF. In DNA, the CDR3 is TGCAGCGCTACAGTTTACGCAACTAATGAAAAACTGTTTTTT.

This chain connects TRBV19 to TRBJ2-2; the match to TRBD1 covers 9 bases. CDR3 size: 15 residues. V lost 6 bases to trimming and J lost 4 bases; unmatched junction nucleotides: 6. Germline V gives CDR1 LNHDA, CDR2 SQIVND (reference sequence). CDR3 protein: CASSWGQGRTGELFF. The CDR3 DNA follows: TGTGCCAGTAGCTGGGGACAGGGTCGCACCGGGGAGCTGTTTTTT.

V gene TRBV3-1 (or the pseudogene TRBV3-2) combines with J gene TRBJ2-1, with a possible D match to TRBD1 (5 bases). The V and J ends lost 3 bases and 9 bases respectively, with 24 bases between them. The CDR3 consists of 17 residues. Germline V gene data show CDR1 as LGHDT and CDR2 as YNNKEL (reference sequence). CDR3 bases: TGTGCCAGCAGCCATGTCAGTCTATGCTCCCAGGGCTGTGAGCAGTTCTTC. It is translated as CASSHVSLCSQGCEQFF.